These T cell receptor beta chains were read from a single sample in a study of shared clonotypes between healthy human individuals. Sequencing was performed with immunoSEQ multiplex PCR; in TCRdb, only in-frame clones are kept and a portion is missing. The table shows some 2,000,000 clones, with approximately 94% occurring only once. The sample taken for sequencing was naive CD4+ T cells sorted from blood. The receptors originated from a man aged 18 to 29 in good health. The conserved cysteine and the conserved F or W are not part of the CDR3 here.

V	length	J	CDR3
TRBV7-2	13	TRBJ1-5	ASSPGQLSNQPQH
TRBV5-1	11	TRBJ2-7	ASSLEPGMEQY
TRBV6-5	11	TRBJ1-2	ASTGTANYGYT
TRBV5-6	15	TRBJ2-5	ASTEGPGEKYQETQY
TRBV30	13	TRBJ2-1	AWTPGRGAYNEQF
TRBV18	14	TRBJ2-7	ASSPSRASVNYEQY
TRBV10-3	13	TRBJ1-4	AISEIGASNEKLF
TRBV7-2	12	TRBJ2-7	ASSLAAENYEQY
TRBV4-1	14	TRBJ1-2	ASSRGEGLFNYGYT
TRBV5-1	11	TRBJ1-1	ASSLIRNTEAF
TRBV12-5	12	TRBJ1-1	ASGPNPPNTEAF
TRBV2	11	TRBJ1-1	ASSEWSSGEAF
TRBV30	12	TRBJ1-3	AWSPNGGKNTIY
TRBV6-6	9	TRBJ1-2	ASTEGYGYT
TRBV7-2	14	TRBJ2-7	ASSGGLAGATYEQY
TRBV28	15	TRBJ2-1	ASSPQQGLSSYNEQF
TRBV10-1	14	TRBJ2-2	ASSVIRTENTGELF
TRBV25-1	14	TRBJ2-1	ASSEYPESSYNEQF
TRBV27	12	TRBJ2-3	ASKEVIRTDTQY
TRBV27	14	TRBJ1-6	ASSLSTVSYNSPLH
TRBV7-9	14	TRBJ1-4	ASSFSPGQGNEKLF
TRBV28	13	TRBJ2-7	ASSLSGQGYHEQY
TRBV5-1	11	TRBJ2-3	ASSGQFTDTQY
TRBV28	14	TRBJ1-3	ASSRPTGPLGNTIY
TRBV29-1	14	TRBJ1-2	SVEPQGARANYGYT
TRBV2	10	TRBJ2-7	ASSEVEKEQY
TRBV30	11	TRBJ2-7	AGGNVGTYEQY
TRBV5-1	13	TRBJ1-3	ASSLEDSSGNTIY
TRBV29-1	13	TRBJ1-4	SVEDRGGTNEKLF
TRBV7-9	12	TRBJ2-7	ASSYGTGFYEQY
TRBV14	14	TRBJ2-7	ASSPMEKTPNYEQY
TRBV7-9	13	TRBJ2-7	ASSSQREGPYEQY